This TCR beta chain is from a study of molecular identifiers for immune sequencing clone quantification. The germline V gene encodes CDR1 KGHDR and CDR2 SFDVKD. This CDR3 is 12 amino acids long. Trimming cost V 8 bases and J 12 bases, with 17 bases left between them. Naive CD8 libraries came from approximately 20,000 to 1,000,000 sorted cells with 10%, 30% or 50% RNA. The study's findings and limits: Spiked Jurkat TCR RNA equal to one cell could reportedly be picked out among approximately 980,000 naive cells.

As concerns this clonotype: The antigen is not known.

TCRdb recomputed calls from the PCR reads with MiXCR, one row per CDR3 protein. The data show about 100,000 distinct CDR3 sequences, around 33% seen once. The gene calls are TRBV24-1 and TRBJ2-3; D is unclear. The sample taken for sequencing was naive CD8+ T cells from blood, with Jurkat cell RNA spiked in. Subset given: FACS-sorted CD8+CD4-CCR7+CD45RA+ naive T cells. This TCR derives from a human donor in good health. Some libraries in this study had Jurkat cell RNA spiked in. In nucleotides, the CDR3 is TGTGCCACCAATAGCCCGACCTGGTCTCAGTATTTT. Protein sequence: CATNSPTWSQYF.